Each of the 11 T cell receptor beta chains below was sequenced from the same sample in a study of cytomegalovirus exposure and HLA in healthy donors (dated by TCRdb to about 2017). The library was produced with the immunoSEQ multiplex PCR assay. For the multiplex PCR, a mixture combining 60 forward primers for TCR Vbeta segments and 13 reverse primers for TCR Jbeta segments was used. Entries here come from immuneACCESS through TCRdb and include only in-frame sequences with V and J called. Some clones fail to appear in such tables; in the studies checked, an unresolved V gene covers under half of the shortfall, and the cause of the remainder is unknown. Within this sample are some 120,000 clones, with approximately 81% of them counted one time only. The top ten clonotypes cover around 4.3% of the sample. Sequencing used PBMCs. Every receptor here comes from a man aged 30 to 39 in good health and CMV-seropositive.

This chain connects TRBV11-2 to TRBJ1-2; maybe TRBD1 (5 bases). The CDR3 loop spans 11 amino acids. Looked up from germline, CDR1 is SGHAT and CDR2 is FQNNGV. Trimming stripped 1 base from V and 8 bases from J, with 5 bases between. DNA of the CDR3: TGTGCCAGCAGCTTAGGGGGCGGCTACACCTTC. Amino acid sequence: CASSLGGGYTF.

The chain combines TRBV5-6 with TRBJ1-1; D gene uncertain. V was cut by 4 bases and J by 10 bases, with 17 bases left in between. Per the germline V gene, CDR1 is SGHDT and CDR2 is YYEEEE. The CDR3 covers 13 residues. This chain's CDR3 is CASSRPIARGAFF. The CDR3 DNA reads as TGTGCCAGCAGCCGACCCATAGCCCGCGGAGCTTTCTTT.

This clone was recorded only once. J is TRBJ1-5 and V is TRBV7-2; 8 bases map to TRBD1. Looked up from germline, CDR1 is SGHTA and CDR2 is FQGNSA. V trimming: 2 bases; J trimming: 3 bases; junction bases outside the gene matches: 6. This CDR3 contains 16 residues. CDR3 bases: TGTGCCAGCAGCTTAAGATTCAGGGGGCTCAATCAGCCCCAGCATTTT. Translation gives CASSLRFRGLNQPQHF.

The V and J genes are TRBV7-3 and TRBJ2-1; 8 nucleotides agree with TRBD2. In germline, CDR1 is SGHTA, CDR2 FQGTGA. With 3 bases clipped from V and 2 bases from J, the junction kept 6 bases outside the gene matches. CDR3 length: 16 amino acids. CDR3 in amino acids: CASSFSAGAAYNEQFF. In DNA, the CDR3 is TGTGCCAGCAGCTTCTCAGCGGGGGCCGCCTACAATGAGCAGTTCTTC.

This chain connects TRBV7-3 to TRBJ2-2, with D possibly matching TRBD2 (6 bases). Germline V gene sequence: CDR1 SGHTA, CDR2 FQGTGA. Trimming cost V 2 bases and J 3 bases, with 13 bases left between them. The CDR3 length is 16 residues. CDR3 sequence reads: CASSLGRGADTGELFF. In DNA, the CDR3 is TGTGCCAGCAGCTTAGGGCGCGGGGCTGACACCGGGGAGCTGTTTTTT.

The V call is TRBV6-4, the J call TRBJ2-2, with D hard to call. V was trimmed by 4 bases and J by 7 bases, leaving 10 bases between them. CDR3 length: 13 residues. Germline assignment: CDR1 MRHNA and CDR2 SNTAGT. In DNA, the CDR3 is TGTGCCAGCAGTGCCTCTCGCGGCGGGGAGCTGTTTTTT. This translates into CASSASRGGELFF.

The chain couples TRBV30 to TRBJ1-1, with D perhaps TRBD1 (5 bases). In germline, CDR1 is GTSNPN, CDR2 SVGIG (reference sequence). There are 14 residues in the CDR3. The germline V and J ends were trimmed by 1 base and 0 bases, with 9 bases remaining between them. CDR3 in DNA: TGTGCCTGGAGTGGGGGACTGATGAACACTGAAGCTTTCTTT. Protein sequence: CAWSGGLMNTEAFF.

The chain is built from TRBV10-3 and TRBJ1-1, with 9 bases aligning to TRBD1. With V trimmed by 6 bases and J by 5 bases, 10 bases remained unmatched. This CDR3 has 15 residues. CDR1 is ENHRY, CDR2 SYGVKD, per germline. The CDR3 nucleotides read TGTGCCATCAGCTCGGGACAGGGTGGATGGACTGAAGCTTTCTTT. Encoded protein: CAISSGQGGWTEAFF.

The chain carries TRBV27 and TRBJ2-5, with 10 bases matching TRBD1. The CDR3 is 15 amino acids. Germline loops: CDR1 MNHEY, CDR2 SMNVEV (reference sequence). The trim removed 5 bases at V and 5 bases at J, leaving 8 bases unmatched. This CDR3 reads CASSRTGGIGETQYF. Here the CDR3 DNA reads TGTGCCAGCAGTCGGACAGGGGGAATAGGGGAGACCCAGTACTTC.

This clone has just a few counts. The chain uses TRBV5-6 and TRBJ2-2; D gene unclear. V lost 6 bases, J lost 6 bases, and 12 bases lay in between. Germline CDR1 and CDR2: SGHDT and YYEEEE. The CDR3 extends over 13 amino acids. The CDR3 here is CASKTREAGELFF. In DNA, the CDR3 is TGTGCCAGCAAAACCCGAGAGGCCGGGGAGCTGTTTTTT. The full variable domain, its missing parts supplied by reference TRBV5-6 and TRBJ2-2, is DAGVTQSPTHLIKTRGQQVTLRCSPKSGHDTVSWYQQALGQGPQFIFQYYEEEERQRGNFPDRFSGHQFPNYSSELNVNALLLGDSALYLCASKTREAGELFFGEGSRLTVL.

Here the CDR3 DNA reads TGTGCCAGCAGTTTAGTACGAGGAACCCAAGCTTTCTTT. This gives the protein CASSLVRGTQAFF. This chain links TRBV28 with TRBJ1-1; D is unresolved. The CDR3 has 13 residues. Germline V gene data show CDR1 as MDHEN and CDR2 as SYDVKM. V was pared by 2 bases and J by 9 bases, with 13 bases between.